Listed below are T cell receptor beta chains from one sample, sequenced in a study of graft-versus-host responses after intestinal transplantation. Antigen specificity for these receptors is unknown. Profiling relied on immunoSEQ multiplex PCR, and the TCRdb table lists in-frame clones only, not all of them. This table holds 100,000 to 140,000 clones, 87% found once. Sequencing used unstimulated CD4+ T cells sorted from spleen or lymph node cells, obtained before transplant. The receptors derive from a human donor who was the organ donor for an intestinal transplant. The CDR3 runs from the conserved cysteine through the conserved F or W. The D gene is left open where the match is weak. Clone sizes are given selectively: once, few, many, or a class where the clone is expanded.

NA,TRBV23-1,TRBJ1-1,TRBD1,18,TGCGCCAGCAGGACCCCCGGGTGGGACAGGGGGCCGGGCACTGAAGCTTTCTTT,CASRTPGWDRGPGTEAFF
NA,TRBV5-4,TRBJ2-1,TRBD2,16,TGTGCCAGCAGCTTAGGGACTAGCGGGAGTTACAATGAGCAGTTCTTC,CASSLGTSGSYNEQFF
few,TRBV18,TRBJ1-4,NA,14,TGTGCCAGCTCACCACCAGGGGGTAATGAAAAACTGTTTTTT,CASSPPGGNEKLFF
NA,TRBV6-5,TRBJ1-2,NA,13,TGTGCCAGCACTAACAGGGCGAACTATGGCTACACCTTC,CASTNRANYGYTF
NA,TRBV11-2,TRBJ2-5,NA,14,TGTGCCAGCAGCCTCTGGGGTGGGCAAGAGACCCAGTACTTC,CASSLWGGQETQYF
NA,TRBV30,TRBJ2-4,NA,16,TGTGCCTCGCGTGGGTTTACTAATCTAGCCAAAAACATTCAGTACTTC,CASRGFTNLAKNIQYF
NA,TRBV5-8,TRBJ1-1,TRBD1,17,TGTGCCAGCAGCCCGGCCGGGACAGGGTTTAGCAGGACTGAAGCTTTCTTT,CASSPAGTGFSRTEAFF
once,TRBV5-1,TRBJ2-5,TRBD2,17,TGCGCCAGCAGCTTGGATCTAGCGGGAGGGCCCCAAGAGACCCAGTACTTC,CASSLDLAGGPQETQYF
once,TRBV4-1,TRBJ1-2,NA,17,TGCGCCAGCAGCCAGGGGAGGGCCGGGACCCTAAGGAATGGCTACACCTTC,CASSQGRAGTLRNGYTF
NA,TRBV2,TRBJ1-2,TRBD1,13,TGTGCCACCACCGGGACAGGGAGATCTGGCTACACCTTC,CATTGTGRSGYTF
NA,TRBV5-1,TRBJ2-7,NA,16,TGCGCCAGCAGCTTGGTAAGCGGCCGCCTACCCTACGAGCAGTACTTC,CASSLVSGRLPYEQYF
NA,TRBV19,TRBJ1-2,NA,13,TGTGCCAGTACTCCCTATGTGAACTATGGCTACACCTTC,CASTPYVNYGYTF
NA,TRBV28,TRBJ1-5,NA,11,TGTGCCAGCAGTTCGTATCAGCCCCAGCATTTT,CASSSYQPQHF
NA,TRBV18,TRBJ1-1,NA,15,TGTGCCAGCTCACCAGGCACAGGGAGGGACACTGAAGCTTTCTTT,CASSPGTGRDTEAFF
NA,TRBV5-1,TRBJ2-5,NA,14,TGCGCCAGCAGCCAGGGCAGGACCCAAGAGACCCAGTACTTC,CASSQGRTQETQYF
NA,TRBV10-3,TRBJ1-2,NA,16,TGTGCCATCAGTGAGTCGACAGCAGGGCCTAACTATGGCTACACCTTC,CAISESTAGPNYGYTF
NA,TRBV5-8,TRBJ2-7,TRBD2,16,TGTGCCAGCAGCGTTACCGGGACTAGTAGAGTCTTCGAGCAGTACTTC,CASSVTGTSRVFEQYF
NA,TRBV4-2,TRBJ1-3,NA,12,TGTGCCAGCAGCCAAGAGGGAAACACCATATATTTT,CASSQEGNTIYF
NA,TRBV4-1,TRBJ2-7,TRBD2,19,TGCGCCAGCAGCCTAAGGGCGAGTAGCGGGAGTGACCTATTCTACGAGCAGTACTTC,CASSLRASSGSDLFYEQYF
NA,TRBV4-1,TRBJ1-5,NA,18,TGCGCCAGCAGCCAAGCCCCTTTGGGGGGCGCGGTTGTTCAGCCCCAGCATTTT,CASSQAPLGGAVVQPQHF
NA,TRBV18,TRBJ2-1,NA,16,TGTGCCAGCTCACCGCCCCGGCCCTCCTCCTACAATGAGCAGTTCTTC,CASSPPRPSSYNEQFF
NA,TRBV5-4,TRBJ2-7,NA,14,TGTGCCAGCAGCGAGAAAGGGGGAGCATACGAGCAGTACTTC,CASSEKGGAYEQYF
NA,TRBV6-1,TRBJ2-7,NA,13,TGTGCCAGCAGTGAAAGGACCTCCTACGAGCAGTACTTC,CASSERTSYEQYF
NA,TRBV25-1,TRBJ1-2,TRBD1,14,TGTGCCAGCAGTGAATGTGCAGGGGGCTATGGCTACGCCTTC,CASSECAGGYGYAF
NA,TRBV6-1,TRBJ1-3,NA,14,TGTGCCAGCAGTGGGGGCAACTCTGGAAACACCATATATTTT,CASSGGNSGNTIYF
NA,TRBV7-9,TRBJ2-6,NA,14,TGTGCCAGCAGCAAGATATCTGGGGCCAACGTCCTGACTTTC,CASSKISGANVLTF
NA,TRBV6-5,TRBJ1-1,NA,15,TGTGCCAGCAGTCGATCCTGGGAACCGAACTCTGAAGCTTTCTTT,CASSRSWEPNSEAFF
NA,TRBV5-4,TRBJ1-2,TRBD1,14,TGTGCCAGCAGCACCCTGGACAGGCGGGATGGCTACACCTTC,CASSTLDRRDGYTF
NA,TRBV11-3,TRBJ2-7,NA,13,TGTGCCAGCAGCTTCGGGACACACTACGAGCAGTACTTC,CASSFGTHYEQYF
NA,TRBV6-5,TRBJ2-5,NA,15,TGTGCCAGCAGTTACTATGGGGACGCCTTTTTTGAGCAGTACTTC,CASSYYGDAFFEQYF
NA,TRBV9,TRBJ2-6,NA,16,TGTGCCAGCAGCGTAGCTGGGGGGTCTGGGGCCAACGTCCTGACTTTC,CASSVAGGSGANVLTF
NA,TRBV7-6,TRBJ2-7,NA,13,TGTGCCAGCAGCTCTCAGGAAGGGTACGAGCAGTACTTC,CASSSQEGYEQYF
once,TRBV6-1,TRBJ2-7,NA,15,TGTGCCAGCAGTGAAGCTCGGGATAGGGGTGGCGAGCAGTACTTC,CASSEARDRGGEQYF
NA,TRBV4-3,TRBJ1-4,TRBD1,14,TGCGCCAGCAGCCAAGGCTGGACAGGTGAAAAACTGTTTTTT,CASSQGWTGEKLFF
NA,TRBV18,TRBJ2-7,NA,14,TGTGCCAGCTCACCCGTGGGGTTAGGATACGAGCAGTACTTC,CASSPVGLGYEQYF
NA,TRBV7-9,TRBJ2-7,NA,16,TGTGCCAGCAGCTTAGTTTTTGGGGGCCACTCCTACGAGCAGTACTTC,CASSLVFGGHSYEQYF
NA,TRBV5-1,TRBJ1-5,NA,13,TGCGCCAGCAGCCTAGACAGGTATCAGCCCCAGCATTTT,CASSLDRYQPQHF
NA,TRBV27,TRBJ2-3,TRBD2,14,TGTGCCACCAGACCCGCGGGGGGGCGGGTTACGCAGTATTTT,CATRPAGGRVTQYF
NA,TRBV7-3,TRBJ2-4,TRBD1,16,TGTGCCAGCAGCCCGACAGGGGGCGCTTCCAAAAACATTCAGTACTTC,CASSPTGGASKNIQYF
NA,TRBV7-9,TRBJ1-2,NA,15,TGTGCCAGCAGCTTAGCAGGCGGCGGTAACTATGGCTACACCTTC,CASSLAGGGNYGYTF
few,TRBV29-1,TRBJ1-2,TRBD1,11,TGCAGCGTTGGACAGGGCTATGGCTACACCTTC,CSVGQGYGYTF
once,TRBV30,TRBJ2-1,NA,15,TGTGCCTGGAGTGTAGGCGGAAGCTCCTACAATGAGCAGTTCTTC,CAWSVGGSSYNEQFF
NA,TRBV13,TRBJ1-3,NA,14,TGTGCCAGCAGCTTGACCGACTCTGGAAACACCATATATTTT,CASSLTDSGNTIYF
few,TRBV9,TRBJ1-5,TRBD1,13,TGTGCCAGCAGCCCGACAGGGCACCAGCCCCAGCATTTT,CASSPTGHQPQHF
NA,TRBV6-1,TRBJ1-6,TRBD1,14,TGTGCCAGCAGTCGACAGGGGGCGGAATCACCCCTCCACTTT,CASSRQGAESPLHF
NA,TRBV6-6,TRBJ2-7,NA,13,TGTGCCAGCAGTTACCGCAATCCGTACGAGCAGTACTTC,CASSYRNPYEQYF
NA,TRBV27,TRBJ1-3,TRBD1,15,TGTGCCAGCAGTTTCACAGGGGGCTCTGGAAACACCATATATTTT,CASSFTGGSGNTIYF
NA,TRBV28,TRBJ1-1,TRBD1,15,TGTGCCAGCAGATCCGCAGCAGGGGGCGTTTCTGAAGCTTTCTTT,CASRSAAGGVSEAFF
NA,TRBV6-1,TRBJ2-1,NA,16,TGTGCCAGCAGTGAAGCTCGCAGGGTATCCTACAATGAGCAGTTCTTC,CASSEARRVSYNEQFF
once,TRBV11-3,TRBJ2-7,TRBD2,14,TGTGCCAGCAGCCGCCAACTAGCGGGAGTGGAGCAGTACTTC,CASSRQLAGVEQYF